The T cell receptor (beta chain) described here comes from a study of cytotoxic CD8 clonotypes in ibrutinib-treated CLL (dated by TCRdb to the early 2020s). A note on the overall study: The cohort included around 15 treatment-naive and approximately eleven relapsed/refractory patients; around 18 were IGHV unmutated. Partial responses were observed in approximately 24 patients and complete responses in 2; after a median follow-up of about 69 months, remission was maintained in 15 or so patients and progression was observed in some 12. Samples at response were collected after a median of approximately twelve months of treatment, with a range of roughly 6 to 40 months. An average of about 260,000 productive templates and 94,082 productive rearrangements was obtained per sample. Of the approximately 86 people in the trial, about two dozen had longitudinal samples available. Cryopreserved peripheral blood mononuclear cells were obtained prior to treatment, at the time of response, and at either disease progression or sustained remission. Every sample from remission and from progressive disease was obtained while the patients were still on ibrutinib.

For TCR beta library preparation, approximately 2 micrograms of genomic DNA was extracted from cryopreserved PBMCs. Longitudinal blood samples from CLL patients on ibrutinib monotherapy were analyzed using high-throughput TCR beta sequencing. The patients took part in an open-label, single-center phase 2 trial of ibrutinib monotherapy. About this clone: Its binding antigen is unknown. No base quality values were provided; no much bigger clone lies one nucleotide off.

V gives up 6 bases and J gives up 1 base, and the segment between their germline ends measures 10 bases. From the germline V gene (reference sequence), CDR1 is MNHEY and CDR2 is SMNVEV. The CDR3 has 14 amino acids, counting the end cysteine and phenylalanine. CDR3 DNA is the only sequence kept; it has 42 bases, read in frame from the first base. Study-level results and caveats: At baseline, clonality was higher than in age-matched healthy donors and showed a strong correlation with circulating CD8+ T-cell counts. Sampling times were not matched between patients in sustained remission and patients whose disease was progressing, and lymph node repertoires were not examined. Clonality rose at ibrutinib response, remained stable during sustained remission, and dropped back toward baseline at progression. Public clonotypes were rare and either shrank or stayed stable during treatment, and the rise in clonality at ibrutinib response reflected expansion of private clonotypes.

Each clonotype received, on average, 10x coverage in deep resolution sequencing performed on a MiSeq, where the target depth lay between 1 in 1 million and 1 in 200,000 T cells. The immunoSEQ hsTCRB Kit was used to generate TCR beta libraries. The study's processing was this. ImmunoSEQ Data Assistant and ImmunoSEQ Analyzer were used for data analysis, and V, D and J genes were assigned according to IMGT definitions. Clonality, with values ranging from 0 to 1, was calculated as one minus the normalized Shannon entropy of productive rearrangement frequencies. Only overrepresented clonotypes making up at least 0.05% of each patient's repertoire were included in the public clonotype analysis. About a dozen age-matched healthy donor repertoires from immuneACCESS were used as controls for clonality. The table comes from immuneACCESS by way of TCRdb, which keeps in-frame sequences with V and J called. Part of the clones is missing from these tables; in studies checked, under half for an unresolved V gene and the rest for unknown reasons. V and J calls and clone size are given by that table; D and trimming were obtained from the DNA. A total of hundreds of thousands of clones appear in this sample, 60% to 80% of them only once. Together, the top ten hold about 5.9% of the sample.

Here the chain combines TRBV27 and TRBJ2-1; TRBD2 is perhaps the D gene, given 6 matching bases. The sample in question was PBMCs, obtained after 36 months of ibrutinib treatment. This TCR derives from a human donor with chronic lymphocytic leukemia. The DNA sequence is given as TGTGCCAGCAGGCGGGGTGGGTCCTACAATGAGCAGTTCTTC. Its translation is CASRRGGSYNEQFF.